Given below is one T cell receptor beta chain in context. This sample is drawn from a study of shared T cell receptors in the human thymus. Using immunoSEQ multiplex PCR, the repertoire was profiled, and TCRdb retains in-frame clones only, with some absent. This sample carries hundreds of thousands of clones, 85% to 90% of them seen once, and the ten largest clones take about 0.01%. Looked up from germline, CDR1 is SGHNT and CDR2 is YENEEA. This CDR3 has 15 residues. The V end was cut by 0 bases, the J end by 5 bases, with 13 bases between. These sequences were also reported in another study, on human thymus T cells. According to that study: The people who donated were healthy Finnish babies having corrective surgery for congenital heart defects. Unrelated people showed highly overlapping thymic repertoires, related research reported.

The sequenced material came from thymocytes. This TCR derives from a boy younger than two with a congenital heart defect. This chain joins TRBV11-3 and TRBJ1-1, with D possibly being TRBD1 (6 bases). CDR3: CASSLDNREGTEAFF. CDR3 coding DNA: TGTGCCAGCAGCTTAGATAACAGGGAAGGGACTGAAGCTTTCTTT.